This entry concerns a single T cell receptor (beta chain). What it binds is not known. This entry belongs to a study of T-cell memory formation after mild COVID-19. About the research overall: Across donors, TCR clusters were largely donor specific.

Trimming took 5 bases from V and 6 from J, leaving 14 bases between them. This CDR3 region has 13 residues. Germline V gene data show CDR1 as MNHEY and CDR2 as SVGAGI. With constant-segment primers, 5'RACE yielded cDNA libraries of TCR alpha and TCR beta that carried sample barcodes and UMIs. TCRdb redid the calling of the 5' RACE reads with MiXCR, one entry per CDR3 protein. There are 200,000 to 250,000 distinct CDR3 sequences in the sample; 8% to 10% occur only once, and 20% to 25% lies in the top ten. Overall study results and limits: Within pre-infection memory, some responding clones were found, suggesting cross-reactive memory joined. While clones contracting from day 15 to 85 were balanced between CD4 and CD8, later expanders leaned CD4+.

Sequenced input: PBMCs or a T cell subset sorted from them (not recorded which). The receptor was derived from a man aged 18 to 35 who had mild COVID-19 (a few samples of this study predate the infection). Cell type and time point are not known. The genes are TRBV6-5 and TRBJ2-7; D is undetermined. CDR3 in amino acids: CASSPRIEAEQYV. The DNA of the CDR3 is TGTGCCAGCAGTCCGCGGATTGAAGCCGAGCAGTACGTC.